This T cell receptor (beta chain) was sequenced during a study of response to subunit inactivated influenza vaccine. The length of the CDR3 is 13 residues. V gave up 0 bases and J gave up 4 bases, with 6 bases separating them. CDR1 is LGHNA, CDR2 YNFKEQ, per germline. TCRdb used MiXCR to reprocess the RT-PCR reads, holding one entry per CDR3 protein. The table records about 830,000 distinct CDR3 sequences, under 20% of them present only once. Study results and caveats: Few additional T cells are recruited per seasonal influenza vaccination, authors suggested.

This clonotype was observed a few times. Its antigen is unidentified. The clonotype comes from a man in his fifties who received an inactivated influenza vaccine. V gene TRBV4-2 combines with J gene TRBJ1-1; D might be TRBD1 (5 bases). This material consisted of PBMCs from blood, taken more than 4 days after vaccination. The CDR3 protein is CASSQEGTTEAFF. For the CDR3, the DNA is TGTGCCAGCAGCCAAGAGGGGACCACTGAAGCTTTCTTT.